This note documents a single TCR beta chain sequence. The source of the sample is a study of cytomegalovirus exposure and HLA in healthy donors. This CDR3 is 14 amino acids long. Per the germline V gene, CDR1 is GTSNPN and CDR2 is SVGIG (reference sequence). V was cut by 3 bases and J by 3 bases, with 14 bases left in between. The PCR ran on 60 Vbeta and 13 Jbeta primers. The data were produced by immunoSEQ multiplex PCR, yet TCRdb's version contains in-frame clones alone and is incomplete. Listed are around 200,000 clones; roughly 0.98% falls within the top ten. The source material was PBMCs. The gene calls are TRBV30 and TRBJ2-5; D is perhaps TRBD2 (6 bases). The TCR sequence derives from a woman aged 25 to 39 in good health and CMV-seropositive. CDR3 nucleotide sequence: TGTGCCTGGAGCCAGGGACTGTCCGAAGAGACCCAGTACTTC. It specifies CAWSQGLSEETQYF. The whole variable domain, remainder taken from reference TRBV30 and TRBJ2-5, is SQTIHQWPATLVQPVGSPLSLECTVEGTSNPNLYWYRQAAGRGLQLLFYSVGIGQISSEVPQNLSASRPQDRQFILSSKKLLLSDSGFYLCAWSQGLSEETQYFGPGTRLLVL.